This TCR beta chain was found in a study of blood T cell repertoires in COVID-19. In germline, CDR1 is MNHEY, CDR2 SVGEGT. The CDR3 extends over 19 amino acids. The V gene end was trimmed by 4 bases and the J gene end by 0 bases; junction bases not matched to a gene: 14. The data were produced by immunoSEQ multiplex PCR, yet TCRdb's version contains in-frame clones alone and is incomplete. The profile covers 110,000 to 150,000 clones, with around 81% appearing a single time and 6.2% taken by the ten largest. The chain couples TRBV6-2 or TRBV6-3 to TRBJ1-5, with 8 bases matching TRBD1. This receptor was obtained from a woman aged 40 to 50 who had recovered from COVID-19. Sequencing was done on a sample of PBMCs or T cells enriched from blood (not recorded which). CDR3 amino acids: CASSWLAAGGPYSNQPQHF. CDR3 nucleotide sequence: TGTGCCAGCAGTTGGTTGGCCGCAGGGGGCCCATATAGCAATCAGCCCCAGCATTTT.